The T cell receptor beta chain under discussion was sequenced for a study of PD-L1 blockade in urothelial cancer. Whole-study context: About 90% of the roughly 29 patients were males with bladder-origin urothelial cancer. Reported median T cell count for blood samples was over 110,000. Investigators checked blood 3 weeks (second dose) and 6 weeks after treatment start.

The time point: pretreatment peripheral blood. Per patient, between 1 and 8 samples were collected at pretreatment and on-treatment time points. CDR3 size: 12 residues. Deletions cut 3 bases from V and 5 bases from J, with 10 bases between. From germline, CDR1 is GTSNPN and CDR2 SVGIG (reference sequence). Clones were sequenced by immunoSEQ multiplex PCR, and TCRdb holds only the in-frame ones, with some missing. This table has tens of thousands of clones, 82% appearing once. The chain employs TRBV30 and TRBJ1-2, with D uncertain. The source material was PBMCs, sampled around atezolizumab (anti-PD-L1) treatment. The origin of this receptor is a man aged 55 to 70 with urothelial cancer. CDR3 region: CAWSREGYGYTF. CDR3 in DNA: TGTGCCTGGAGCCGGGAGGGATATGGCTACACCTTC.